This TCR beta chain was recorded in a study of blood T cell dynamics during melanoma immunotherapy. Study-level findings and limits: From T0 to W3, cfDNA rearrangement efficiency rose in disease-control patients but not progressors.

Remarks on this clone: Its antigen is undetermined.

V lost 0 bases and J lost 4, with 10 bases in between. CDR1 is MNHEY, CDR2 SVGAGI, per germline. CDR3 length: 15 residues. Documented time point: pre-treatment baseline. Disease control meant complete response, partial response or stable disease at 12 weeks. Each cfDNA sample had a fixed 40 ng loaded. TCRdb's copy holds only in-frame clones and misses some; the assay was immunoSEQ multiplex PCR. Here the sample spans approximately 6,000 clones, 92% being singletons. The rearrangement uses TRBV6-5 and TRBJ1-3; weak D call: TRBD1 (6 bases). This sequence originates from a human donor with melanoma. The sequenced sample was cell-free DNA from blood, obtained from a patient treated with checkpoint blockade. The DNA of the CDR3 is TGTGCCAGCAGTTACTCGGGGACACCCGGAAACACCATATATTTT. Its translation: CASSYSGTPGNTIYF.